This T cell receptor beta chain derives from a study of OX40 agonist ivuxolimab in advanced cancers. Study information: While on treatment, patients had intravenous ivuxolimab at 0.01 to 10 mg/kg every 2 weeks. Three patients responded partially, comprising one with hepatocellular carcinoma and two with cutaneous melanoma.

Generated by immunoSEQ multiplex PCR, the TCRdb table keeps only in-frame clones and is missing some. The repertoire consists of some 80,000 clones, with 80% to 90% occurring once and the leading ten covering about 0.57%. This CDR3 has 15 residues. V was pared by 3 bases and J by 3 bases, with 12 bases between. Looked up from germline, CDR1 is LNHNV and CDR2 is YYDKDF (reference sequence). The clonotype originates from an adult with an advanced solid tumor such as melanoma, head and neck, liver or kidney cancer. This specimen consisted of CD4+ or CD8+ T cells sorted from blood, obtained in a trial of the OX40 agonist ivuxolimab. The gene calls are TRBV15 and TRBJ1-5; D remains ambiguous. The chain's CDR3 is CATSSTRPPNQPQHF. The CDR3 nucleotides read TGTGCCACCAGCAGTACCCGGCCGCCCAATCAGCCCCAGCATTTT.